This T cell receptor (beta chain) originates from a study of CD8 T cells in ankylosing spondylitis. Study-wide points: Reports say disease-linked clones showed up significantly more in matched ankylosing spondylitis synovial fluid. Relatively scarce in peripheral blood, disease-linked clones were CD8+. Ankylosing spondylitis blood appeared to carry a characteristic TCR beta motif of several highly homologous variants.

For this clonotype: No antigen is known for it.

A quantitative 5'-RACE method, one with molecular barcodes, was used to make TCR beta libraries. One entry per CDR3 protein results from TCRdb running MiXCR on the 5' RACE reads. This sample yields roughly 440,000 distinct CDR3 sequences, of which roughly 17% are seen a single time; over 1% belongs to the top ten. The clonotype originates from a male donor with ankylosing spondylitis. Sequencing was carried out using blood, either unsorted or a sorted T cell fraction (not recorded which).

The CDR3 sequence is CSVEDGGGARGYTF. Written as DNA, the CDR3 is TGCAGCGTTGAGGACGGTGGGGGGGCGCGAGGCTACACCTTC. V and J are TRBV29-1 and TRBJ1-2, with D possibly TRBD1 on 6 matching bases. This CDR3 spans 14 amino acids. In germline, CDR1 is SQVTM, CDR2 ANQGSEA. Trimming stripped 3 bases from V and 8 bases from J, with 19 bases between.